This T cell receptor (beta chain) was identified during a study of blood T cells in healthy people across ages (dated by TCRdb to the mid-2010s). Broadly, across the study: In model experiments, template switching captured about one uniquely barcoded TCR beta cDNA molecule for every two T cells. Age-related changes in TCR beta repertoire diversity were measured in the study by deep sequencing normalized with unique cDNA molecular identifiers. Donors were grouped into four age groups: young (average roughly 17 years), middle-aged (roughly 37), aged (roughly 67) and long-lived (approximately 78). Donors of different ages were randomly distributed across sequencing lanes to avoid experimental bias. The study analyzed two additional independent replicas of 1 million unique cDNA reads from the same blood draw for two donors, one aged 18 to 29 and one aged 80 or older. Study-wide findings and limitations: There was a strong correlation between observed TCR beta diversity and the percentage of naive T cells measured by flow cytometry. Donor CMV infection status was unknown, potentially confounding age-related changes in expanded clonotypes. Bulk unsorted PBMC profiling prevented conclusive comparison of naive and antigen-experienced compartments. Estimates of total diversity based on one million sequenced T cells were considered lower bounds and underestimates. Compared with the aged group, more naive CD4+ T cells, fewer expanded clones and increased TCR diversity were shown by the long-lived group, suggesting age selection. Observed TCR beta diversity per million T cells fell roughly linearly with age, and a significant reduction was already apparent by age about 38.

With regard to this clonotype: Its antigen target is currently unknown. No per-base quality is available; no much larger clone lies one base away.

Library prep was done by 5' RACE. The reads were generated on an Illumina HiSeq 2500. A second PCR of about 6 to 11 cycles was performed with a sample-barcoded 5' primer and a J-beta primer mix. Each TCR beta cDNA molecule received a unique molecular identifier from a template-switch 5' adaptor carrying 12 random nucleotides. Each sample yielded at least 3 million CDR3-containing paired-end reads. First-strand cDNA was synthesized from all RNA with the Mint cDNA synthesis kit, primed by a TRBC-specific oligonucleotide. After uracil-DNA glycosylase treatment, a first 18-cycle PCR used universal primers M1SS and BC2_uni_R on all cDNA. On the study's bioinformatics: For normalization, 1 million high-quality reads were randomly selected from each sample, with every read carrying a distinct molecular identifier. Instead of being binned into consensus sequences, reads that shared molecular identifiers were thrown out. MiTCR, run with a Q25 quality threshold and the strictest error-elimination algorithm, handled CDR3 identification, clonotype clustering and error correction. A nonparametric unseen species model with Euler transformation was used to estimate a lower bound on total TCR beta diversity. TCRdb reprocessed the public reads (quality trimming at Q25 with fastp, clone calling with MiXCR) and kept in-frame beta chains. Identical CDR3 protein sequences are pooled into one entry, listed with their most common genes and DNA. None of the V and J calls come from the authors' own analysis; TCRdb made them. For this sample there are fewer than 950,000 distinct CDR3 sequences; 35% to 40% appear just once. The ten largest clones add up to 10% to 15% of the sample.

Reading the germline V gene gives CDR1 SGHTA and CDR2 FQGNSA. The CDR3, cysteine through phenylalanine, is 19 amino acids long. The kept DNA is CDR3 alone, 57 bases in frame from the first base. V and J are truncated by 1 base and 3 bases respectively, leaving an intervening sequence of 25 bases. The donors were some 39 Caucasian individuals from Russia, aged roughly 6 to 100 years, who were systemically healthy. Ten milliliters of peripheral blood were drawn from each donor into EDTA-treated Vacutainer tubes. Ficoll-Paque density-gradient centrifugation was used to isolate PBMCs, with at least 6.5 million per sample. Total RNA was extracted from PBMCs with Trizol reagent, with at least 6 micrograms obtained per sample. The percentages of naive CD45RAhigh/CD27high T cells were determined by flow cytometry on a PBMC aliquot from every donor.

The rearrangement combines TRBV7-2 with TRBJ2-7, and perhaps TRBD1 as D gene, on 7 matching bases. The source is a man younger than 30 in good health. Sequencing input: blood. The CDR3 protein sequence reads: CASSLVRVTGGTEHYEQYF. The DNA is as follows: TGTGCCAGCAGCTTAGTCCGAGTCACAGGCGGGACAGAACACTACGAGCAGTACTTC.